This T cell receptor beta chain derives from a study of T cells in localized non-small cell lung cancer. Study-level points and caveats: Adjacent uninvolved lung had the highest clonality, suggesting focused antigen responses.

As concerns this clone: Its antigen is not known.

Only in-frame clones appear in the TCRdb table, and some are missing; sequencing was by immunoSEQ multiplex PCR. Among some 71,000 clones listed, 84% were seen once. The trim removed 3 bases at V and 6 bases at J, leaving 5 bases unmatched. Germline loops: CDR1 SGDLS, CDR2 YYNGEE. This CDR3 spans 15 amino acids. The source is a female donor at least 60 years old with stage I lung adenocarcinoma. This material consisted of peripheral blood, taken before any cancer treatment. The V call is TRBV9, the J call TRBJ2-7; 14 bases are a match to TRBD2. CDR3 DNA: TGTGCCAGCAGCGGACTAGCGGGGGGGCCCGGCGAGCAGTACTTC. Translation: CASSGLAGGPGEQYF.